This T cell receptor beta chain was identified in a study of cytomegalovirus exposure and HLA in healthy donors. V lost 3 bases and J 6 bases, leaving 14 bases between the germline ends. This CDR3 is 15 amino acids long. Germline V gene sequence: CDR1 ENHRY, CDR2 SYGVKD. Healthy donors of bone marrow made up the group. The PCR employed 60 Vbeta primers together with 13 Jbeta primers. The protocol was immunoSEQ multiplex PCR, while the TCRdb copy is restricted to in-frame clones and leaves out a portion. The sample holds under 150,000 clones, around 73% seen once. Points from the study as a whole: The majority of TCR sequences were rare, yet some public TCRs appeared in many donors. Some V segments (TRBV6-2 and TRBV6-3 among them) were excluded as indistinguishable.

This clone showed up just a few times. Its antigen is not known. The chain couples TRBV10-3 to TRBJ2-2; TRBD1 is a possible D gene (6 bases). The receptor's source is a young woman in good health and CMV-seropositive. Sequenced sample: PBMCs. The CDR3 DNA follows: TGTGCCATCAGTGAAAACACAGGGAAGGCCGGGGAGCTGTTTTTT. This translates into CAISENTGKAGELFF.